The 4 T cell receptor beta chains listed next were all sequenced from one sample in a study of blood T cells in healthy people across ages. Through a sample-barcoded 5' primer and a J-beta primer mix, a second PCR was run for 7 to 11 cycles. Via MiXCR, TCRdb re-called the 5' RACE reads, giving one row per CDR3 protein. The sample records about 640,000 distinct CDR3 sequences, about 53% being singletons. Sequencing was done on a sample of blood. These receptors were obtained from a man between 60 and 75 years old in good health.

The V and J genes are TRBV20-1 and TRBJ2-3, with TRBD2 identical over 8 bases. CDR3 length: 14 amino acids. J gave up 2 bases and V 3 bases, and 4 bases lay outside the gene matches. Germline V gene sequence: CDR1 DFQATT, CDR2 SNEGSKA (reference sequence). CDR3 DNA sequence: TGCAGTGCTAGCGGTAGCGGGGCCACAGATACGCAGTATTTT. Its protein is CSASGSGATDTQYF.

For this clonotype: At one end, the junction sequence differs from germline, possibly due to a read error. The gene calls are TRBV2 and TRBJ1-2; D is uncertain. This CDR3 comprises 14 residues. Germline CDR1 SNHLY, CDR2 FYNNEI. The CDR3 nucleotides are TGTGCCAGCAGGGCACCTGGGGTTAGCTATGGCCACACCTTC. This gives the protein CASRAPGVSYGHTF.

This clonotype was seen a handful of times. The V call is TRBV5-6, the J call TRBJ1-6, with TRBD1 identical over 10 bases. V was clipped by 2 bases and J by 10 bases; unmatched bases: 9. The CDR3 contains 16 residues. The germline gives CDR1 SGHDT, CDR2 YYEEEE. This CDR3 reads CASSFSTGGIGSPLHF. CDR3 in DNA: TGTGCCAGCAGCTTCTCGACAGGGGGCATAGGGTCACCCCTCCACTTT.

Many counts were recorded for this clonotype. The chain has TRBV10-3 and TRBJ2-1; 14 nucleotides line up with TRBD2. Germline-derived CDR1 and CDR2 are ENHRY and SYGVKD. V lost 4 bases and J lost 7; bases outside the gene matches: 6. This CDR3 is 16 amino acids long. The CDR3 region has the DNA TGTGCCATCAGTGGCTCGACTAGCGGGGGGGCTAATGAGCAGTTCTTC. Translation: CAISGSTSGGANEQFF.